These 26 T cell receptor beta chains were sequenced from one sample in a study of T cells expressing NK-cell markers. Reanalyzing the 5' RACE reads, TCRdb keeps one entry per CDR3 protein, without DNA. The specimen's table records 550,000 to 600,000 distinct CDR3 sequences. Sequencing input: blood T cells: a sorted CD56 or NKG2C T cell subset, CD4+ or CD8+ T cells, or bulk PBMC T cells (not recorded which). The receptor source for this set is a man younger than 35 in good health.

The chain joins TRBV21-1 to TRBJ1-1; TCRdb lists TRBD1, though no DNA is available to test this call. TRBV21-1 is tagged as a pseudogene. The CDR3 has 14 amino acids. CDR3 sequence reads: CASSKRKTGREAFF.

This chain's CDR3 is CASSTKRTGGDLNTEAFF. The rearrangement uses TRBV6-1 and TRBJ1-1; TCRdb gives TRBD1 as the D gene, but with no DNA this cannot be confirmed. This CDR3 spans 18 amino acids. Germline loops: CDR1 MNHNS, CDR2 SASEGT.

This chain uses TRBV7-9 with TRBJ2-1; TCRdb proposes TRBD1, but this gene call is untestable without DNA. The CDR3 totals 11 residues. The germline V gene encodes CDR1 SEHNR and CDR2 FQNEAQ (reference sequence). CDR3 in amino acids: CASSSGQEQFF.

The rearrangement uses TRBV29-1 and TRBJ2-1; as DNA is missing, the TRBD1 call by TCRdb cannot be tested. CDR3 length: 13 residues. The germline gives CDR1 SQVTM, CDR2 ANQGSEA. The chain's CDR3 is CSVRQGAIQEQFF.

This chain uses TRBV20-1 with TRBJ2-1; TCRdb selects TRBD1, and the lack of DNA leaves this call unchecked. CDR1 is DFQATT, CDR2 SNEGSKA, per germline (reference sequence). The CDR3 runs to 14 residues. CDR3 amino acids: CRPRGTILYNEQFF.

The chain combines TRBV19 with TRBJ2-1; TCRdb's D call of TRBD2 is untestable without DNA. CDR1 is LNHDA and CDR2 is SQIVND in the germline V gene (reference sequence). The CDR3 totals 16 residues. The CDR3 region is CASSELGLAGANEQFF.

The chain has TRBV4-2 and TRBJ2-5; TCRdb outputs TRBD1, but without DNA this stays unchecked. Germline CDR1 reads LGHNA; CDR2 reads YNFKEQ. The CDR3 loop spans 16 amino acids. CDR3 residues: CASTKELDKYQETQYF.

The rearrangement links TRBV6-2 or TRBV6-3 to TRBJ2-2. The germline V gene encodes CDR1 MNHEY and CDR2 SVGEGT. This CDR3 comprises 15 residues. The CDR3 is CASKIDGRNTGELFF.

V gene TRBV7-9 combines with J gene TRBJ2-1; TCRdb lists TRBD2, though no DNA is available to test this call. Germline V CDR1 and CDR2: SEHNR, FQNEAQ (reference sequence). The CDR3 sequence is 13 residues long. The CDR3: CASSPPIRNEQFF.

The rearrangement uses TRBV5-1 and TRBJ2-3; as DNA is missing, the TRBD1 call by TCRdb cannot be tested. Germline V gene lookup returns CDR1 SGHRS and CDR2 YFSETQ. This CDR3 is built from 15 residues. The CDR3 sequence: CASSLFEGAGDTQYF.

The chain combines TRBV12-3 or TRBV12-4 with TRBJ2-1; no DNA is available, so the TRBD2 call from TCRdb remains unchecked. This CDR3 has 14 residues. The CDR3: CASSLAGGGNEQFF.

V gene TRBV4-1 combines with J gene TRBJ1-1; TCRdb indicates TRBD1, and absent DNA this call remains unverified. CDR3 length: 16 residues. Germline V gene data show CDR1 as MGHRA and CDR2 as YSYEKL. This CDR3 reads CASSQVFRGRNTEAFF.

CDR3 amino acids: CASTLGSGSSHEQFF. The rearrangement links TRBV7-2 to TRBJ2-1; TCRdb reports TRBD2, a call that lacks DNA to check it against. This CDR3 spans 15 amino acids. Per the germline V gene, CDR1 is SGHTA and CDR2 is FQGNSA.

This chain uses TRBV7-9 with TRBJ1-6. There are 14 residues in the CDR3. Germline assignment: CDR1 SEHNR and CDR2 FQNEAQ (reference sequence). CDR3 loop: CASSLWEYNSPLHF.

The chain combines TRBV5-6 with TRBJ2-5; TCRdb outputs TRBD2, but without DNA this stays unchecked. CDR1 is SGHDT and CDR2 is YYEEEE in the germline V gene. The CDR3 sequence is 14 residues long. The CDR3: CASSSLLVQETQYF.

The V call is TRBV7-2, the J call TRBJ1-5; TCRdb's D gene call, TRBD1, goes unchecked for lack of DNA. There are 17 residues in the CDR3. Germline assignment: CDR1 SGHTA and CDR2 FQGNSA. The CDR3 sequence: CASSTSGQVLSNQPQHF.

The V and J genes are TRBV5-1 and TRBJ1-6; as DNA is missing, the TRBD1 call by TCRdb cannot be tested. Germline V gives CDR1 SGHRS, CDR2 YFSETQ. This CDR3 has 15 amino acids. The chain's CDR3 is CASSATGTSNSPLHF.

V and J are TRBV4-1 and TRBJ1-2; lacking DNA, the TRBD1 call made by TCRdb goes unchecked. CDR3 length: 15 residues. Germline CDR1 and CDR2: MGHRA and YSYEKL. CDR3 in amino acids: CASSQDSGGSYGYTF.

This chain joins TRBV10-3 and TRBJ2-1; there is no DNA to check the TCRdb D call of TRBD2. The germline V gene has CDR1 ENHRY and CDR2 SYGVKD. CDR3 length: 12 residues. The CDR3: CAITSAGAEQFF.

The chain has TRBV5-1 and TRBJ2-7; TCRdb names TRBD1, which stays unverified in the absence of DNA. CDR3 size: 16 residues. The V gene's germline CDR1 is SGHRS and CDR2 YFSETQ. Here the CDR3 reads CASSPGRVSFRDEQYF.

V is TRBV12-3 or TRBV12-4 and J is TRBJ2-1; as DNA is missing, the TRBD1 call by TCRdb cannot be tested. The CDR3 has 11 amino acids. Here the CDR3 reads CASSRDRVTFF.

V gene TRBV6-4 combines with J gene TRBJ1-5; TCRdb indicates TRBD1, and absent DNA this call remains unverified. This CDR3 has 14 amino acids. The germline V gene encodes CDR1 MRHNA and CDR2 SNTAGT. The CDR3 reads CASSEVAGGQPQHF.

The chain is built from TRBV6-1 and TRBJ2-1; there is no DNA to check the TCRdb D call of TRBD2. Germline V gene sequence: CDR1 MNHNS, CDR2 SASEGT. The CDR3 loop spans 16 amino acids. The CDR3 region is CASSEVVREPYNEQFF.

CDR3 residues: CAISEGSLGYGYTF. The genes are TRBV10-3 and TRBJ1-2. CDR1 is ENHRY, CDR2 SYGVKD, per germline. This CDR3 contains 14 residues.

J is TRBJ2-1 and V is TRBV9; there is no DNA to check the TCRdb D call of TRBD1. There are 15 residues in the CDR3. CDR1 and CDR2 from the germline V gene are SGDLS and YYNGEE. The CDR3 region is CASSVEWDEDNEQFF.

V and J are TRBV24-1 and TRBJ2-3. CDR3 length: 13 residues. In germline, CDR1 is KGHDR, CDR2 SFDVKD. Here the CDR3 reads CATSMAFTDTQYF.